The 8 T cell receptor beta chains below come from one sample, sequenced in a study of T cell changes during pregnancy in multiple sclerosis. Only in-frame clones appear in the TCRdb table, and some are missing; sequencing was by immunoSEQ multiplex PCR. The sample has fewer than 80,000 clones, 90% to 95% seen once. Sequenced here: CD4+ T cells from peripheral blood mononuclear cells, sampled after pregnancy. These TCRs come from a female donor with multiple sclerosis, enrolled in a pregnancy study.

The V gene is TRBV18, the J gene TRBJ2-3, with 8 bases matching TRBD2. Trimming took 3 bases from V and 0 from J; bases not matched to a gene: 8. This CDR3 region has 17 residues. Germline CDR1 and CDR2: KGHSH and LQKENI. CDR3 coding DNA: TGTGCCAGCTCACCCGTCGGAGCGGGAGCGAGCACAGATACGCAGTATTTT. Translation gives CASSPVGAGASTDTQYF.

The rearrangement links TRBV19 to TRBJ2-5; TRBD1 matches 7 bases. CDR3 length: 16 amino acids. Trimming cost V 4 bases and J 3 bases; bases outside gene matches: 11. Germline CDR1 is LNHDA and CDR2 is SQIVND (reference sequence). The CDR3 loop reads CASSNQGGWIEETQYF. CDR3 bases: TGTGCCAGTAGTAACCAAGGGGGCTGGATCGAAGAGACCCAGTACTTC.

CDR3 amino acids: CASSEYLGQRAFF. CDR3 in DNA: TGTGCCAGCAGTGAATATTTGGGACAGCGAGCTTTCTTT. The rearrangement joins TRBV25-1 to TRBJ1-1; 7 bases agree with TRBD1. With 0 bases clipped from V and 10 bases from J, the junction kept 5 bases outside the gene matches. The CDR3 spans 13 residues. Germline CDR1 is MGHDK and CDR2 is SYGVNS.

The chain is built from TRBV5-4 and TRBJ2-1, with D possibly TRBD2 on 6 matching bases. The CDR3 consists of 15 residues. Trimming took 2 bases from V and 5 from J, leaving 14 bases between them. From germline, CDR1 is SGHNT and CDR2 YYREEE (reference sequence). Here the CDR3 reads CASSFGLAYDNEQFF. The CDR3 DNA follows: TGTGCCAGCAGCTTTGGTCTAGCGTACGACAATGAGCAGTTCTTC. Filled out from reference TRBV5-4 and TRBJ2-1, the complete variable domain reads ETGVTQSPTHLIKTRGQQVTLRCSSQSGHNTVSWYQQALGQGPQFIFQYYREEENGRGNFPPRFSGLQFPNYSSELNVNALELDDSALYLCASSFGLAYDNEQFFGPGTRLTVL.

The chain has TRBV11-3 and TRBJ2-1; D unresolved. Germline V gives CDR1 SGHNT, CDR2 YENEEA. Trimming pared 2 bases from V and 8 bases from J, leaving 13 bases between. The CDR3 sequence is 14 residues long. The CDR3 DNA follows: TGTGCCAGCAGCTTATCGAGTCCCCGCGATGAGCAGTTCTTC. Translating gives CASSLSSPRDEQFF.

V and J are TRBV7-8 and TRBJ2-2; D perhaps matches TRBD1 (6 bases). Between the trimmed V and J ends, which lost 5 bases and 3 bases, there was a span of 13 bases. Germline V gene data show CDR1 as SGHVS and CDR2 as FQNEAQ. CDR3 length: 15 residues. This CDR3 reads CASSPPGHYTGELFF. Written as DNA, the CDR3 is TGTGCCAGCAGCCCACCGGGACACTACACCGGGGAGCTGTTTTTT.

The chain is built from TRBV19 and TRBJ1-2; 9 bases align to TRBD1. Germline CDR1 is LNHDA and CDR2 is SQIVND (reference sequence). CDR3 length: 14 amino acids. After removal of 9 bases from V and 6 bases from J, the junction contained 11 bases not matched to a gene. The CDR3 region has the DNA TGTGCCAGCAAGTTGCCGGGACAGGGTGATGGCTACACCTTC. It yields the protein CASKLPGQGDGYTF.

CDR3 nucleotides: TGCGCCAGCGGTAACGGCAGGTTCTCCTATAATTCACCCCTCCACTTT. Protein: CASGNGRFSYNSPLHF. The rearrangement links TRBV10-1 to TRBJ1-6; no reliable D call. In germline, CDR1 is WNHNN, CDR2 SYGVQD (reference sequence). CDR3 length: 16 residues. V was pared by 8 bases and J by 0 bases, with 14 bases between.